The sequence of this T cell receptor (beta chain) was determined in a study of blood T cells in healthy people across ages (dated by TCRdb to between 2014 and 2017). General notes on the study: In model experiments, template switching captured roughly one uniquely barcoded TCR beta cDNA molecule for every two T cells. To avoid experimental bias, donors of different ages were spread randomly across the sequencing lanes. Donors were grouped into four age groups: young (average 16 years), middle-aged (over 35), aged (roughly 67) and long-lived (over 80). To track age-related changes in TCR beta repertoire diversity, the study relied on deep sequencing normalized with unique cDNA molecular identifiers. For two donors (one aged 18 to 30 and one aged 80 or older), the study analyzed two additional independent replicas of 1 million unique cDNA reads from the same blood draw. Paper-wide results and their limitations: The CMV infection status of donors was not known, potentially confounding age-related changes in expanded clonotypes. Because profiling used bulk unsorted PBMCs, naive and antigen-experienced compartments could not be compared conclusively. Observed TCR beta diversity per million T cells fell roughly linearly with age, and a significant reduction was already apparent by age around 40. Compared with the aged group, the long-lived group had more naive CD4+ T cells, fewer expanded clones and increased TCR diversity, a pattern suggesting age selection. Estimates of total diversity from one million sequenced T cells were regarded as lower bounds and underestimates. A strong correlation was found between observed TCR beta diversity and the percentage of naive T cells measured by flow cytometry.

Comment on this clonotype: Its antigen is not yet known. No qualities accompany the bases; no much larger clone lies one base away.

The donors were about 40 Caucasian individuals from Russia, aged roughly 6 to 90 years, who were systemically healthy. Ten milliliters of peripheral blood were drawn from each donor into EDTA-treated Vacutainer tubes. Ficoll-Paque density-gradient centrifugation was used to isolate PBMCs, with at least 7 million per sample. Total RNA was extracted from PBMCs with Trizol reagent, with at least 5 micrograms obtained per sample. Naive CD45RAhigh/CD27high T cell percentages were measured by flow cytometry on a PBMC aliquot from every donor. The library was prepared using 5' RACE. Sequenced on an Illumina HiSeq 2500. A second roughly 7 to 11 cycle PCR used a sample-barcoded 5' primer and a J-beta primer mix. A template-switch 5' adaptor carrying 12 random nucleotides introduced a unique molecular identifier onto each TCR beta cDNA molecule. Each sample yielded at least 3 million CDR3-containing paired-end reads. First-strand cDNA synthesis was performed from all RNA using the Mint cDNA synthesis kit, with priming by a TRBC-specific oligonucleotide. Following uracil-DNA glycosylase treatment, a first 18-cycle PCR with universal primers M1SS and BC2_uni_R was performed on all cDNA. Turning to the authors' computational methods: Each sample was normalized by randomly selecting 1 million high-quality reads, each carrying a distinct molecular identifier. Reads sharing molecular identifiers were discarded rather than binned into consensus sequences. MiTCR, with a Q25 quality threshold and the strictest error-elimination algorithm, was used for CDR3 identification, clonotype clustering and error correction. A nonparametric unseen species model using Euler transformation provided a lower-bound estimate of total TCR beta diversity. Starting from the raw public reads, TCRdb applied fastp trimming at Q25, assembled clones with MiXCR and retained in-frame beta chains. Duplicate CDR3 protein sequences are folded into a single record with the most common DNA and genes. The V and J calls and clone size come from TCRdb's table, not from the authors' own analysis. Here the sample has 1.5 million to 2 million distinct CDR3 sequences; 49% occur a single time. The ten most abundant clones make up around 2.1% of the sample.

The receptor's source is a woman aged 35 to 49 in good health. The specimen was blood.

The DNA sequence is TGCAGTGCCCACGCCTGGGAGCTAGCGGGGGGCCGCACTAGCACAGATACGCAGTATTTT. Its protein product is CSAHAWELAGGRTSTDTQYF. This receptor chain uses TRBV20-1 and TRBJ2-3; TRBD2 lines up with 11 middle nucleotides. In the germline V gene (reference sequence), CDR1 corresponds to DFQATT and CDR2 to SNEGSKA. Counted from cysteine to phenylalanine, this CDR3 has 20 amino acids. Kept here is only the CDR3 DNA, which spans 60 bases and is read in frame from base 1. V is cut back by 6 bases and J by 0 bases, with 20 bases in the junction unmatched.